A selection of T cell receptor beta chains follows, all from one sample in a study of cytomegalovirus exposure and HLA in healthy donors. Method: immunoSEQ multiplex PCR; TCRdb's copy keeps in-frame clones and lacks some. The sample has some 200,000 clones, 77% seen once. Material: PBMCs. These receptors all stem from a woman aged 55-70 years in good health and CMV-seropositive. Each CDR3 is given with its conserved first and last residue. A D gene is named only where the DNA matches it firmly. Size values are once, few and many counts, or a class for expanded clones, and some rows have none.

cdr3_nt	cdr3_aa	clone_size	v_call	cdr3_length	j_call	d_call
TGTGCCAGCAGCTTTTGGGGCGCGAGAACCGGGGAGCTGTTTTTT	CASSFWGARTGELFF	NA	TRBV5-6	15	TRBJ2-2	NA
TGTGCCAGCAGCTTGGGAGGGTTAGCGGGGCGACAAGAGACCCAGTACTTC	CASSLGGLAGRQETQYF	NA	TRBV5-4	17	TRBJ2-5	TRBD2
TGCAGCGTGGCGGGGACAGCCTCAAATGAAAAACTGTTTTTT	CSVAGTASNEKLFF	few	TRBV29-1	14	TRBJ1-4	TRBD1
TGTGCCAGCAGTCATGGGAGAGATACGCAGTATTTT	CASSHGRDTQYF	NA	TRBV7-9	12	TRBJ2-3	NA
TGTGCCAGCGGAGGGACAGGGGTGGGCCAAGAGACCCAGTACTTC	CASGGTGVGQETQYF	once	TRBV28	15	TRBJ2-5	TRBD1
TGTGCCAGCAGCTCCGTCCCGGGACAGTCCACCGGGGAGCTGTTTTTT	CASSSVPGQSTGELFF	NA	TRBV5-4	16	TRBJ2-2	TRBD1
TGTGCCAGCAGCTTAGGAGGGACCGAGCAGTACTTC	CASSLGGTEQYF	NA	TRBV7-3	12	TRBJ2-7	NA
TGTGCCAGCTCACCAAATCTAGGGACTAGCGGGGGCAATGAGCAGTTCTTC	CASSPNLGTSGGNEQFF	NA	TRBV18	17	TRBJ2-1	TRBD2
TGTGCCAGCTCACCACAGAACAACCATATTAACACCGGGGAGCTGTTTTTT	CASSPQNNHINTGELFF	NA	TRBV18	17	TRBJ2-2	NA
TGTGCCAGCAGCAATTTAATGCGCTCTGAAGCTTTCTTT	CASSNLMRSEAFF	NA	TRBV27	13	TRBJ1-1	NA
TGTGCCAGCAGCTTCGGGGGGGAAGGCTATGGCTACACCTTC	CASSFGGEGYGYTF	NA	TRBV11-3	14	TRBJ1-2	NA
TGTGCCAGCAGACTAACGGGGAACACTGAAGCTTTCTTT	CASRLTGNTEAFF	NA	TRBV6-1	13	TRBJ1-1	NA
TGTGCCAGCAGTGGACCTCGGGGTGGGAACACTGAAGCTTTCTTT	CASSGPRGGNTEAFF	NA	TRBV6-5	15	TRBJ1-1	NA
TGTGCCAGCAGCGCTACAGGGGGTGAAAAACTGTTTTTT	CASSATGGEKLFF	once	TRBV6-5	13	TRBJ1-4	TRBD1
TGTGCCAGCAGCACTAGAGGAGGGGCAGACTACGAGCAGTACTTC	CASSTRGGADYEQYF	NA	TRBV7-3	15	TRBJ2-7	NA
TGTGCCAGCAGCTTAGGGGCTAATCAGCCCCAGCATTTT	CASSLGANQPQHF	NA	TRBV7-2	13	TRBJ1-5	NA
TGTGCCTGGAGTGCTTCGGGAGCAGATACGCAGTATTTT	CAWSASGADTQYF	once	TRBV30	13	TRBJ2-3	NA
TGTGCCAGCAGTGAAGGGGTAGCGGGGGGTAGGGAGACCCAGTACTTC	CASSEGVAGGRETQYF	NA	TRBV2	16	TRBJ2-5	TRBD2
TGTGCCAGTAGTAAACTCCGGGACAGCACCTACGAGCAGTACTTC	CASSKLRDSTYEQYF	few	TRBV19	15	TRBJ2-7	TRBD1
TGTGCCAGCAGTGCCAAGGACAAACAGGGGTCAGATACGCAGTATTTT	CASSAKDKQGSDTQYF	NA	TRBV6-1	16	TRBJ2-3	TRBD1
TGTGCCAGCAGCTTAACAGGCAATTCACCCCTCCACTTT	CASSLTGNSPLHF	NA	TRBV11-3	13	TRBJ1-6	NA
TGTGCCAGCAGCCCCCACCCGACTAGCGGGAAAGAGACCCAGTACTTC	CASSPHPTSGKETQYF	NA	TRBV5-6	16	TRBJ2-5	TRBD2
TGCGCCAGCAGCTTGGCTGCAGGGGGCAGTGGCTACACCTTC	CASSLAAGGSGYTF	NA	TRBV5-1	14	TRBJ1-2	TRBD1
TGTGCCAGCAGCCCGGTAGCGGGGGCCAATGAGCAGTTCTTC	CASSPVAGANEQFF	NA	TRBV7-2	14	TRBJ2-1	TRBD2
TGTGCCAGCTCACCAAGCGCTGACAGGGTGACTGAAGCTTTCTTT	CASSPSADRVTEAFF	few	TRBV18	15	TRBJ1-1	TRBD1
TGCGCCAGCAGCGAGGAGGGATTTCCTTCCGGGGAGCTGTTTTTT	CASSEEGFPSGELFF	NA	TRBV5-1	15	TRBJ2-2	NA
TGTGCCACCAGCAGAGCGCAGATTAGCGAAAAACTGTTTTTT	CATSRAQISEKLFF	NA	TRBV15	14	TRBJ1-4	NA
TGTGCCAGCCAGACAGGGTTCGGCGGGGAGCTGTTTTTT	CASQTGFGGELFF	NA	TRBV19	13	TRBJ2-2	TRBD1
TGTGCCAGCACAGAGGGAGCGAGCTCCTACAATGAGCAGTTCTTC	CASTEGASSYNEQFF	once	TRBV6-1	15	TRBJ2-1	NA
TGTGCCAGTATAAGAAGGGGAACCACTGAAGCTTTCTTT	CASIRRGTTEAFF	NA	TRBV19	13	TRBJ1-1	NA
TGTGCCAGCAGTTTGAACAGGGCCCCAAGCAATCAGCCCCAGCATTTT	CASSLNRAPSNQPQHF	NA	TRBV28	16	TRBJ1-5	NA
TGTGCCAGCAGCCCACGGGATGGGGGGGAGCAGTTCTTC	CASSPRDGGEQFF	NA	TRBV7-3	13	TRBJ2-1	NA
TGTGCCAGCAGTTTACAAGCGGGAGGGTATGAGACCCAGTACTTC	CASSLQAGGYETQYF	NA	TRBV27	15	TRBJ2-5	TRBD2
TGTGCCAGCACCGAGCGGGGCGATCAGCCCCAGCATTTT	CASTERGDQPQHF	once	TRBV6-1	13	TRBJ1-5	NA
TGTGCCAGCTCACCCAGTAGCGGGGGGAGCTCCTACAATGAGCAGTTCTTC	CASSPSSGGSSYNEQFF	NA	TRBV18	17	TRBJ2-1	TRBD2
TGTGCCAGCATGCAAGGGGTGGCCTATGGCTACACCTTC	CASMQGVAYGYTF	NA	TRBV7-3	13	TRBJ1-2	NA
TGTGCCAGCAGCTTGGGGGCCATCACAGATACGCAGTATTTT	CASSLGAITDTQYF	NA	TRBV5-5	14	TRBJ2-3	NA
TGTGCCAGCAGCGGTAGCGGGAGGGCCTCCGATGAGCAGTTCTTC	CASSGSGRASDEQFF	few	TRBV7-9	15	TRBJ2-1	TRBD2
TGTGCCAGCAGCCAAGAGCGGAGTAGCGGCGAAAAACTGTTTTTT	CASSQERSSGEKLFF	NA	TRBV14	15	TRBJ1-4	NA
TGCAGCGGGGGACAGGTCTACAATGAGCAGTTCTTC	CSGGQVYNEQFF	NA	TRBV29-1	12	TRBJ2-1	TRBD1
TGCAGCGTTACAGGGTTAACGTGGAACACTGAAGCTTTCTTT	CSVTGLTWNTEAFF	NA	TRBV29-1	14	TRBJ1-1	NA
TGTGCCAGCAGCTTAGGCGGGACCCCCTACAATGAGCAGTTCTTC	CASSLGGTPYNEQFF	NA	TRBV7-6	15	TRBJ2-1	NA
TGTGCCAGCAGCGGCTTTACAGGGCTTGGCTACACCTTC	CASSGFTGLGYTF	few	TRBV7-9	13	TRBJ1-2	NA
TGTGCCAGCTCACCACAACTAGCCATCCCCACAGATACGCAGTATTTT	CASSPQLAIPTDTQYF	NA	TRBV18	16	TRBJ2-3	NA
TGCAGCGTGGGGGACAGGGCTAATGAAAAACTGTTTTTT	CSVGDRANEKLFF	NA	TRBV29-1	13	TRBJ1-4	TRBD1
TGTGCCAGCAGCTCGCAGTCTACCGGGGAGCTGTTTTTT	CASSSQSTGELFF	NA	TRBV7-8	13	TRBJ2-2	NA
TGTGCCAGTAGTGCCCTATATGGCTACACCTTC	CASSALYGYTF	NA	TRBV19	11	TRBJ1-2	NA
TGTGCCAGCAGCTTGGGGACAGGGGGCTCGACCTACGAGCAGTACTTC	CASSLGTGGSTYEQYF	once	TRBV5-4	16	TRBJ2-7	TRBD1
TGTGCCAGCAGCCAAGATCGGTCACTAGCGGGGTCAGATACGCAGTATTTT	CASSQDRSLAGSDTQYF	NA	TRBV4-2	17	TRBJ2-3	TRBD2
TGTGCCAGCAGCCCGGGACAGGGGGCTGGGAACATTCAGTACTTC	CASSPGQGAGNIQYF	NA	TRBV7-9	15	TRBJ2-4	TRBD1
TGTGCCAGCAGCTTAAGGAATGGAGATCGCACAGATACGCAGTATTTT	CASSLRNGDRTDTQYF	NA	TRBV7-6	16	TRBJ2-3	NA
TGTGCCAGCAGTGAAGCGTCCGCAGGGTTGGGGGAGCAGTACTTC	CASSEASAGLGEQYF	NA	TRBV6-1	15	TRBJ2-7	NA
TGTGCCAGCAGCGTAGACCCGGGAACCACTGGTGAAGCTTTCTTT	CASSVDPGTTGEAFF	NA	TRBV9	15	TRBJ1-1	NA
TGTGCCTGGATTCCGGTGGGGGCGTACGGGGAGCTGTTTTTT	CAWIPVGAYGELFF	NA	TRBV30	14	TRBJ2-2	NA